The entry below gives a single T cell receptor (beta chain) sequence along with its context. This record belongs to a study of cytomegalovirus exposure and HLA in healthy donors. The V end was cut by 3 bases, the J end by 5 bases, with 10 bases between. Germline CDR1 is SNHLY and CDR2 is FYNNEI. CDR3 size: 13 residues. In the PCR, 60 Vbeta and 13 Jbeta primers were used. Produced via immunoSEQ multiplex PCR; TCRdb's table is partial and in-frame only. The sample shows about 130,000 clones, around 80% of them seen only once. Material for sequencing was PBMCs. The clonotype was recovered from a female donor in good health and CMV-seronegative. The chain has TRBV2 and TRBJ1-1, with D maybe TRBD1 (6 bases). The CDR3 region has the DNA TGTGCCAGCAGTGAGGGGGGGCCGACTGAAGCTTTCTTT. This translates into CASSEGGPTEAFF. Using reference TRBV2 and TRBJ1-1 for the parts outside the CDR3, the full variable domain is EPEVTQTPSHQVTQMGQEVILRCVPISNHLYFYWYRQILGQKVEFLVSFYNNEISEKSEIFDDQFSVERPDGSNFTLKIRSTKLEDSAMYFCASSEGGPTEAFFGQGTRLTVV.